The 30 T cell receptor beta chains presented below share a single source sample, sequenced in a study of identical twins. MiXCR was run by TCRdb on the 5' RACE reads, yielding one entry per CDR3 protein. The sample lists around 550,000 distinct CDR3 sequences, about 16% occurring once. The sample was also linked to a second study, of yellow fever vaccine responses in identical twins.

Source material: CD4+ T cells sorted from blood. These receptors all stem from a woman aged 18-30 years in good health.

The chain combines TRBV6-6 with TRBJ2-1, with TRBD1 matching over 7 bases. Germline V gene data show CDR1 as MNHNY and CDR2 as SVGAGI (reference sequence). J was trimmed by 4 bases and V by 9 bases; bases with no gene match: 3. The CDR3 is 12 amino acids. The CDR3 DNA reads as TGTGCCAGTCGGGACAGTTACAATGAGCAGTTCTTC. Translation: CASRDSYNEQFF.

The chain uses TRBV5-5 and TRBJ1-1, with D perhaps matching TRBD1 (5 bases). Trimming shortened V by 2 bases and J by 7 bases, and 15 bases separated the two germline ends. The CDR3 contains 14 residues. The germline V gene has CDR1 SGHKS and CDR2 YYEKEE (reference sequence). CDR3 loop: CASSFVGGTDEAFF. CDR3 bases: TGTGCCAGCAGCTTCGTTGGCGGGACCGATGAAGCTTTCTTT.

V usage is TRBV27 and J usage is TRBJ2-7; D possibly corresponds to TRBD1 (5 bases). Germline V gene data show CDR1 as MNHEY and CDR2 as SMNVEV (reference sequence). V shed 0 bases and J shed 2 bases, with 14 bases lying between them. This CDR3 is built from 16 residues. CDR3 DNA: TGTGCCAGCAGTTTATCGAACAGGTGGATTCCCTACGAGCAGTACTTC. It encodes CASSLSNRWIPYEQYF.

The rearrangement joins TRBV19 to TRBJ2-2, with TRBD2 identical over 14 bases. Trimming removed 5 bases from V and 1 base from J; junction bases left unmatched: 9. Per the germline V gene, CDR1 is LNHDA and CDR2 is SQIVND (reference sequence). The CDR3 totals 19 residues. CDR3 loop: CASSPWPGTSGGNTGELFF. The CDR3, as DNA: TGTGCCAGTAGTCCTTGGCCCGGGACTAGCGGGGGGAACACCGGGGAGCTGTTTTTT. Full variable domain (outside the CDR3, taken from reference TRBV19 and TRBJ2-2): DGGITQSPKYLFRKEGQNVTLSCEQNLNHDAMYWYRQDPGQGLRLIYYSQIVNDFQKGDIAEGYSVSREKKESFPLTVTSAQKNPTAFYLCASSPWPGTSGGNTGELFFGEGSRLTVL.

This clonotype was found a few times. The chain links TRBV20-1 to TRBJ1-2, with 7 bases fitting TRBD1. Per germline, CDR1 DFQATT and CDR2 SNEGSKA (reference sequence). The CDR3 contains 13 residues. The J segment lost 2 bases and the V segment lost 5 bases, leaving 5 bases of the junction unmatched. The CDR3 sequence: CSAVPGQNYGYTF. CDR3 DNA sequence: TGCAGTGCTGTCCCGGGACAGAACTATGGCTACACCTTC.

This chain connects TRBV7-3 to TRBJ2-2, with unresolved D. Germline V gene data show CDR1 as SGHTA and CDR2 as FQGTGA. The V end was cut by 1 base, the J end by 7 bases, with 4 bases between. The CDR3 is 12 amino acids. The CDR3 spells CASSLRFGELFF. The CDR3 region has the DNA TGTGCCAGCAGCTTAAGGTTCGGGGAGCTGTTTTTT.

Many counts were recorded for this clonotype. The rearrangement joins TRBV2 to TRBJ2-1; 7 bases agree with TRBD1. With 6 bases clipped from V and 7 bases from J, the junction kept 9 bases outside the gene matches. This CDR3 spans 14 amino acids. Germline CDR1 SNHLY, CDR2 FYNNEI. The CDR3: CASRTDRSSNEQFF. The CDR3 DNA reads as TGTGCCAGCAGGACGGACAGGAGCTCTAATGAGCAGTTCTTC.

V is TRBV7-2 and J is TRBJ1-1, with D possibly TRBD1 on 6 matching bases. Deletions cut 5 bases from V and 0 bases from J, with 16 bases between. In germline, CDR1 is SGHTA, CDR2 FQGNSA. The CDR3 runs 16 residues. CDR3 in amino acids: CASSPRADRLNTEAFF. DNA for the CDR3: TGTGCCAGCAGCCCTCGGGCGGACAGACTGAACACTGAAGCTTTCTTT.

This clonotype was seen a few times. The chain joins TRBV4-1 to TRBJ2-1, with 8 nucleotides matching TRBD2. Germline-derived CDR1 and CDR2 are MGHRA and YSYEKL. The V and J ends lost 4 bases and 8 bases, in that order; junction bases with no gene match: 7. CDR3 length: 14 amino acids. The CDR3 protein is CASSRQGRGDEQFF. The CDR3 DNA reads TGCGCCAGCAGCCGTCAGGGGCGGGGGGATGAGCAGTTCTTC.

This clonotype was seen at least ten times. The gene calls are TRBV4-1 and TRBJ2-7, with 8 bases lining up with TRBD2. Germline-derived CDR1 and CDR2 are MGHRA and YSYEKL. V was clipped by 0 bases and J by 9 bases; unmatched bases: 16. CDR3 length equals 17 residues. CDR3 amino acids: CASSQDHPLAETVGQYF. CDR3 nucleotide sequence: TGCGCCAGCAGCCAAGATCATCCACTAGCGGAAACCGTGGGGCAGTACTTC.

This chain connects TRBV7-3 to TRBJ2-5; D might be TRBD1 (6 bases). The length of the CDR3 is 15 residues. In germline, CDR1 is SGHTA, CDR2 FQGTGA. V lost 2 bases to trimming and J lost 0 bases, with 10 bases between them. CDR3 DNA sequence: TGTGCCAGCAGCTTAGGGACATCTAACCAAGAGACCCAGTACTTC. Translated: CASSLGTSNQETQYF.

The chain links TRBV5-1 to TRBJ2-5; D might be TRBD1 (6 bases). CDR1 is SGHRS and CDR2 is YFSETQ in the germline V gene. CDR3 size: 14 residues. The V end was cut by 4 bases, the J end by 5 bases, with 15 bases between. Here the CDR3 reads CASSIGQPLETQYF. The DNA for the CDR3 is TGCGCCAGCAGCATCGGACAGCCGCTGGAGACCCAGTACTTC.

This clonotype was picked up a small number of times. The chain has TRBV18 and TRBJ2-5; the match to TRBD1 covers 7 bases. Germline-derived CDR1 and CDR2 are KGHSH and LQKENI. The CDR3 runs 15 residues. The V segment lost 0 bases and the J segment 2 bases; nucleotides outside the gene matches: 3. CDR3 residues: CASSPPVTGQETQYF. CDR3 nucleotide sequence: TGTGCCAGCTCACCACCCGTGACAGGGCAAGAGACCCAGTACTTC.

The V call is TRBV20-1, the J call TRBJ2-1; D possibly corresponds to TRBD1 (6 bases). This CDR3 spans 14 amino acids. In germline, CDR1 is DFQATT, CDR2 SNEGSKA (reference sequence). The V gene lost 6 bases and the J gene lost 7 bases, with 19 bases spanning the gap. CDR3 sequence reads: CSARQEKSINEQFF. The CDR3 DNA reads TGCAGTGCCCGACAGGAAAAGTCTATTAATGAGCAGTTCTTC.

In nucleotides, the CDR3 is TGTGCCACCGCGACTAGCGGGACCTACAATGAGCAGTTCTTC. It codes for CATATSGTYNEQFF. The genes are TRBV10-3 and TRBJ2-1, with 11 bases lining up with TRBD2. The CDR3 loop spans 14 amino acids. CDR1 is ENHRY, CDR2 SYGVKD, per germline. V shed 10 bases and J 2 bases; nucleotides not matched to a gene: 4.

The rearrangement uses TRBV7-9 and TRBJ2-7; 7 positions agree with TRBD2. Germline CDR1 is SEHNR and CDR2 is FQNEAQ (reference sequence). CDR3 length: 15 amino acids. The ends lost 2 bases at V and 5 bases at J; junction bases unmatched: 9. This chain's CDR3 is CASSLPTGGRNEQYF. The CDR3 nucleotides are TGTGCCAGCAGCTTACCTACGGGAGGTCGTAACGAGCAGTACTTC.

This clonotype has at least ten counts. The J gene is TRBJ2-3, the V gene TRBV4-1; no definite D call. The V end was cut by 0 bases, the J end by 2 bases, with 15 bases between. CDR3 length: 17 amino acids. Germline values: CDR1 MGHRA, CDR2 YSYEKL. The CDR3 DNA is TGCGCCAGCAGCCAAGATCGGACCAGTTTCTTCACAGATACGCAGTATTTT. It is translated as CASSQDRTSFFTDTQYF.

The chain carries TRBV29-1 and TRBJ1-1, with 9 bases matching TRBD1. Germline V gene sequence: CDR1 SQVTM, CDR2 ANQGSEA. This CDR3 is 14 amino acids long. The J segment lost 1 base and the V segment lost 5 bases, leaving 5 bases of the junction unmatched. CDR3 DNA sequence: TGCAGCGTTACGTGGGGACAGGGGAACACTGAAGCTTTCTTT. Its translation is CSVTWGQGNTEAFF.

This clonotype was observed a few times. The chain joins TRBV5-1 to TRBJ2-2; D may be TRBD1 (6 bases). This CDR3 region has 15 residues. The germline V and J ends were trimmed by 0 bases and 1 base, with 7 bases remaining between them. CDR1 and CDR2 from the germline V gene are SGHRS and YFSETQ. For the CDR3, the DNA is TGCGCCAGCAGCTTGGTGGGACAGAACACCGGGGAGCTGTTTTTT. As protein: CASSLVGQNTGELFF.

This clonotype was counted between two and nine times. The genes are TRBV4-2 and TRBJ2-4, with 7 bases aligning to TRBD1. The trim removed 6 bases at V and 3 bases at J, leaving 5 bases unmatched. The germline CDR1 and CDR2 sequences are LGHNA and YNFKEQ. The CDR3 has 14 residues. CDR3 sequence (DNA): TGTGCCAGCAGGCCGGGACAGCACAAAAACATTCAGTACTTC. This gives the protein CASRPGQHKNIQYF.

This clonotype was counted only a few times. CDR3 amino acids: CASSPRDSAINYGYTF. The CDR3 DNA is TGTGCCAGCAGCCCCCGGGACAGCGCTATTAACTATGGCTACACCTTC. The genes are TRBV7-7 and TRBJ1-2; the match to TRBD1 covers 7 bases. Trimming took 5 bases from V and 1 from J; bases not matched to a gene: 10. The germline V gene encodes CDR1 SSHAT and CDR2 FNYEAQ (reference sequence). The CDR3 totals 16 residues.

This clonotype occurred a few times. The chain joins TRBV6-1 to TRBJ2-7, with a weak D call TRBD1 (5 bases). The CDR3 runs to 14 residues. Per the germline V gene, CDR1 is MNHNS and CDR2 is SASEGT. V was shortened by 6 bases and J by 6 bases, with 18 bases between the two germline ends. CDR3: CASSLGVIGPEQYF. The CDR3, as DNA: TGTGCCAGCAGCCTAGGGGTTATTGGACCCGAGCAGTACTTC.

CDR3 sequence: CASSAGLAPTYEQYF. DNA of the CDR3: TGTGCCAGCAGCGCTGGACTAGCGCCGACCTACGAGCAGTACTTC. V gene TRBV7-9 combines with J gene TRBJ2-7; TRBD2 matches at 9 bases. The J segment lost 2 bases and the V segment lost 5 bases, leaving 7 bases of the junction unmatched. The germline V gene encodes CDR1 SEHNR and CDR2 FQNEAQ (reference sequence). CDR3 length equals 15 residues.

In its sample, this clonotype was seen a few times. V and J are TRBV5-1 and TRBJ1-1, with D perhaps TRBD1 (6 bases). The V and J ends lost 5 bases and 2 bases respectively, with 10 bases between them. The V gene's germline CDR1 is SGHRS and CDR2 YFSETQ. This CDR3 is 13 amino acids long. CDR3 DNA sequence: TGCGCCAGCAGAGGGGGTTTAAACACTGAAGCTTTCTTT. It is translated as CASRGGLNTEAFF. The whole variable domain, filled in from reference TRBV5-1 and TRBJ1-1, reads KAGVTQTPRYLIKTRGQQVTLSCSPISGHRSVSWYQQTPGQGLQFLFEYFSETQRNKGNFPGRFSGRQFSNSRSEMNVSTLELGDSALYLCASRGGLNTEAFFGQGTRLTVV.

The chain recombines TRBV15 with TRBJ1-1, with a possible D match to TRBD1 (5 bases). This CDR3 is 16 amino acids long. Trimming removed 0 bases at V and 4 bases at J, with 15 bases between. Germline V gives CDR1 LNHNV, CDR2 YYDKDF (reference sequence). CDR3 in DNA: TGTGCCACCAGCAGAGAATGGGGCCAGGGAGGCACTGAAGCTTTCTTT. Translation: CATSREWGQGGTEAFF.

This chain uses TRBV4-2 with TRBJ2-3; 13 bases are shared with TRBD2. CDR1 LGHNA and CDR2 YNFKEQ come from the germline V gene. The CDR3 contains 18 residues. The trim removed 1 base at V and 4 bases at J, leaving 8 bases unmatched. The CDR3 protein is CASSQAVLAGGLPDTQYF. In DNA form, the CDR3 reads TGTGCCAGCAGCCAAGCGGTACTAGCGGGGGGGCTTCCAGATACGCAGTATTTT.

This chain's CDR3 is CASSYSGTSASDTQYF. The CDR3 bases are TGTGCCAGCAGTTACTCGGGGACTAGCGCATCAGATACGCAGTATTTT. J is TRBJ2-3 and V is TRBV6-2 or TRBV6-3; 10 nucleotides line up with TRBD2. V trimming: 0 bases; J trimming: 4 bases; junction bases outside the gene matches: 4. CDR1 is MNHEY, CDR2 SVGEGT, per germline. The CDR3 sequence is 16 residues long.

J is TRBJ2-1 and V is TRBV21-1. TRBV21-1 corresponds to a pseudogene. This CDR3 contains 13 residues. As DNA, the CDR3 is TGTGCCAGCAGCAAAGGAGATCGGTGGTGGCAGTTCTTC. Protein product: CASSKGDRWWQFF.

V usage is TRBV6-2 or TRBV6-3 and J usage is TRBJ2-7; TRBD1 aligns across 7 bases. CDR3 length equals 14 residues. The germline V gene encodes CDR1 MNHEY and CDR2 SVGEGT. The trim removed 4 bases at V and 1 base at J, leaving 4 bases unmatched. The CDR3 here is CASSSGDRSYEQYV. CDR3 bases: TGTGCCAGCAGTTCCGGGGACAGATCCTACGAGCAGTACGTC.

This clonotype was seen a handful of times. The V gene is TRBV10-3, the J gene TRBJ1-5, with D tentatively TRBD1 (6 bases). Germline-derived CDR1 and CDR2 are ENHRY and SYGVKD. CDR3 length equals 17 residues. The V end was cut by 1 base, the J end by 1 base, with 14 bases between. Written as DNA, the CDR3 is TGTGCCATCAGTGAGTTTTTCAGGGACACCAGCAATCAGCCCCAGCATTTT. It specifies CAISEFFRDTSNQPQHF.